The sequence of this T cell receptor (beta chain) was determined in a study of type 1 regulatory T cells. Study-wide context: T-allo10 is a Tr1-enriched, alloantigen-specific CD4 T cell product made in vitro.

Germline assignment: CDR1 SSHAT and CDR2 FNYEAQ (reference sequence). The CDR3 runs 15 residues. V lost 5 bases to trimming and J lost 1 base; unmatched junction nucleotides: 4. Each CDR3 protein gets one entry after TCRdb re-called the reads with MiXCR. The data contain 60,000 to 70,000 distinct CDR3 sequences, about 50% of them singletons. Broader study findings: Tr1 cells had a more restricted TCR repertoire than non-Tr1 cells.

With regard to this clonotype: What it binds is not known.

This receptor was obtained from a human donor in good health. The sample consisted of cultured non-Tr1 T cells, either the whole culture or a sorted T cell fraction (not recorded which). The chain combines TRBV7-7 with TRBJ2-3, with 9 nucleotides matching TRBD1. In DNA, the CDR3 is TGTGCCAGCAGCCAGGACAGGGGAGGCACAGATACGCAGTATTTT. It specifies CASSQDRGGTDTQYF.